This T cell receptor (beta chain) was found in a study of blood T cell repertoires in COVID-19. As for the study in general: Material from acute and convalescent COVID-19 was sourced from the United States, Italy and Spain. PBMCs, B-cell-depleted T cells, or T cells provided the cDNA or gDNA that made up the material.

Authors' analysis steps: Amplification from reference gene primers served as the basis for estimated nucleated cell counts. Only in-frame clones appear in the TCRdb table, and some are missing; sequencing was by immunoSEQ multiplex PCR. V and J calls and clone size are copied from that table; D and trimming were computed from the DNA. This table holds 200,000 to 300,000 clones, roughly 88% found once. Germline V gives CDR1 MNHEY, CDR2 SVGAGI. Trimming pared 8 bases from V and 7 bases from J, leaving 17 bases between. CDR3 length equals 13 residues. This sequence joins TRBV6-5 and TRBJ2-5, with D possibly being TRBD1 (5 bases). This receptor was taken from an elderly man with acute or convalescent COVID-19. Sequencing was performed on peripheral blood. The CDR3 nucleotides are TGTGCCAGCGGCCGACAGCCAGTGGGGACCCAGTACTTC. Protein: CASGRQPVGTQYF.